This T cell receptor (beta chain) was recorded in a study of cytomegalovirus exposure and HLA in healthy donors. Each of the donors was a healthy bone marrow donor. This CDR3 has 14 residues. V lost 6 bases and J lost 6; bases outside the gene matches: 2. The V gene's germline CDR1 is MNHEY and CDR2 SVGAGI. About this clone itself: The antigen is not known.

Study conclusions and caveats: Among TCR beta chains of equal frequency, HLA-associated ones were more clonally expanded in a later analysis. According to a later analysis, most TCR beta chains associated with CMV appeared HLA-restricted.

PCR was performed using 60 Vbeta and 13 Jbeta primers. Assay: immunoSEQ multiplex PCR; the TCRdb copy retains only in-frame clones and omits some. The sample consists of roughly 120,000 clones, more than 75% of them appearing once. Sequencing used PBMCs. The source of this sequence is a man aged 35-49 years in good health and CMV-seronegative. V and J are TRBV6-5 and TRBJ2-1; TRBD2 agrees at 13 bases. The CDR3 spells CASRGTSGANEQFF. The CDR3 DNA sequence: TGTGCCAGCAGGGGGACTAGCGGGGCCAATGAGCAGTTCTTC.